This is a list of T cell receptor beta chains from one sample in a study of shared clonotypes between healthy human individuals. Some clones are missing from TCRdb's copy, which holds only in-frame ones; the method was immunoSEQ multiplex PCR. This sample has 470,000 or so clones; roughly 80% occur once, and the top ten carry roughly 13%. Sample: PBMCs. The receptors shown here come from a woman aged 35 to 49 in good health. Some clones in this sample may be carry-over from other donors' samples. CDR3s include the opening cysteine and the closing phenylalanine or tryptophan. Fields, in order: V gene, CDR3 length, clone size, J gene, CDR3 protein. Only some rows state a clone size, as once, few, many or a class for expanded clones.

V gene: TRBV6-1
CDR3 length: 13
clone size: few
J gene: TRBJ1-1
CDR3 protein: CASSRGLQTEAFF

V gene: TRBV18
CDR3 length: 14
clone size: once
J gene: TRBJ2-5
CDR3 protein: CASSLTTGGETQYF

V gene: TRBV9
CDR3 length: 17
clone size: .
J gene: TRBJ2-1
CDR3 protein: CASSVGQGSTIYNEQFF

V gene: TRBV18
CDR3 length: 12
clone size: .
J gene: TRBJ2-3
CDR3 protein: CASSPYGDTQYF

V gene: TRBV6-5
CDR3 length: 16
clone size: few
J gene: TRBJ2-1
CDR3 protein: CASSYRGGRAHNEQFF

V gene: TRBV19
CDR3 length: 14
clone size: .
J gene: TRBJ1-4
CDR3 protein: CASSIGQAKEKLFF

V gene: TRBV29-1
CDR3 length: 15
clone size: .
J gene: TRBJ2-7
CDR3 protein: CSVEVSGTGAYEQYF

V gene: TRBV28
CDR3 length: 15
clone size: .
J gene: TRBJ2-5
CDR3 protein: CASSLRTGQQETQYF

V gene: TRBV6-5
CDR3 length: 13
clone size: .
J gene: TRBJ1-1
CDR3 protein: CASSPQGNSKAFF

V gene: TRBV27
CDR3 length: 15
clone size: .
J gene: TRBJ2-7
CDR3 protein: CASSLLGQGAREQYF

V gene: TRBV27
CDR3 length: 12
clone size: once
J gene: TRBJ1-1
CDR3 protein: CASSDRVTEAFF

V gene: TRBV4-3
CDR3 length: 19
clone size: .
J gene: TRBJ2-5
CDR3 protein: CASSHRPPGTSGTGETQYF

V gene: TRBV4-1
CDR3 length: 14
clone size: .
J gene: TRBJ2-1
CDR3 protein: CASRNSGRSNEQFF

V gene: TRBV15
CDR3 length: 19
clone size: many
J gene: TRBJ2-5
CDR3 protein: CATSRDVPLPGRAQETQYF

V gene: TRBV7-9
CDR3 length: 14
clone size: .
J gene: TRBJ2-7
CDR3 protein: CASSLGGLASEQYF

V gene: TRBV30
CDR3 length: 13
clone size: once
J gene: TRBJ2-1
CDR3 protein: CAWSQAGAGLQFF

V gene: TRBV5-4
CDR3 length: 14
clone size: .
J gene: TRBJ2-2
CDR3 protein: CASSNRVGPGELFF